The source of this T cell receptor beta chain is a study of metastatic and nonmetastatic thyroid tumors. Study information: Repertoires of blood and of tissue (tumor or nodule) from malignant and benign thyroid patients were compared.

Before thyroid surgery, none of the patients had received any treatment. CDR1 is SGHVS and CDR2 is FQNEAQ in the germline V gene. This CDR3 comprises 15 residues. V gave up 0 bases and J gave up 5 bases; unmatched junction bases: 3. Study processing details: The study took CDR3 differences across clinicopathological groups and made a distant-metastasis classifier for papillary thyroid cancer from them. TCRdb re-called clones via MiXCR from the PCR reads. TCRdb, not the authors, supplied the V and J calls. The data show some 17,000 clones, with 30% to 40% seen just once and roughly 15% held by the top ten.

This clonotype was obtained from a female donor with papillary thyroid cancer or a benign thyroid nodule (not recorded which). Some clones in this sample may be carry-over from other donors' samples. The rearrangement joins TRBV7-8 to TRBJ1-5; 8 bases are shared with TRBD1. Material for sequencing was tumor tissue. The CDR3 DNA follows: TGTGCCAGCAGCTTAGCTGCAGGGGGCGATCAGCCCCAGCATTTT. Translation: CASSLAAGGDQPQHF.